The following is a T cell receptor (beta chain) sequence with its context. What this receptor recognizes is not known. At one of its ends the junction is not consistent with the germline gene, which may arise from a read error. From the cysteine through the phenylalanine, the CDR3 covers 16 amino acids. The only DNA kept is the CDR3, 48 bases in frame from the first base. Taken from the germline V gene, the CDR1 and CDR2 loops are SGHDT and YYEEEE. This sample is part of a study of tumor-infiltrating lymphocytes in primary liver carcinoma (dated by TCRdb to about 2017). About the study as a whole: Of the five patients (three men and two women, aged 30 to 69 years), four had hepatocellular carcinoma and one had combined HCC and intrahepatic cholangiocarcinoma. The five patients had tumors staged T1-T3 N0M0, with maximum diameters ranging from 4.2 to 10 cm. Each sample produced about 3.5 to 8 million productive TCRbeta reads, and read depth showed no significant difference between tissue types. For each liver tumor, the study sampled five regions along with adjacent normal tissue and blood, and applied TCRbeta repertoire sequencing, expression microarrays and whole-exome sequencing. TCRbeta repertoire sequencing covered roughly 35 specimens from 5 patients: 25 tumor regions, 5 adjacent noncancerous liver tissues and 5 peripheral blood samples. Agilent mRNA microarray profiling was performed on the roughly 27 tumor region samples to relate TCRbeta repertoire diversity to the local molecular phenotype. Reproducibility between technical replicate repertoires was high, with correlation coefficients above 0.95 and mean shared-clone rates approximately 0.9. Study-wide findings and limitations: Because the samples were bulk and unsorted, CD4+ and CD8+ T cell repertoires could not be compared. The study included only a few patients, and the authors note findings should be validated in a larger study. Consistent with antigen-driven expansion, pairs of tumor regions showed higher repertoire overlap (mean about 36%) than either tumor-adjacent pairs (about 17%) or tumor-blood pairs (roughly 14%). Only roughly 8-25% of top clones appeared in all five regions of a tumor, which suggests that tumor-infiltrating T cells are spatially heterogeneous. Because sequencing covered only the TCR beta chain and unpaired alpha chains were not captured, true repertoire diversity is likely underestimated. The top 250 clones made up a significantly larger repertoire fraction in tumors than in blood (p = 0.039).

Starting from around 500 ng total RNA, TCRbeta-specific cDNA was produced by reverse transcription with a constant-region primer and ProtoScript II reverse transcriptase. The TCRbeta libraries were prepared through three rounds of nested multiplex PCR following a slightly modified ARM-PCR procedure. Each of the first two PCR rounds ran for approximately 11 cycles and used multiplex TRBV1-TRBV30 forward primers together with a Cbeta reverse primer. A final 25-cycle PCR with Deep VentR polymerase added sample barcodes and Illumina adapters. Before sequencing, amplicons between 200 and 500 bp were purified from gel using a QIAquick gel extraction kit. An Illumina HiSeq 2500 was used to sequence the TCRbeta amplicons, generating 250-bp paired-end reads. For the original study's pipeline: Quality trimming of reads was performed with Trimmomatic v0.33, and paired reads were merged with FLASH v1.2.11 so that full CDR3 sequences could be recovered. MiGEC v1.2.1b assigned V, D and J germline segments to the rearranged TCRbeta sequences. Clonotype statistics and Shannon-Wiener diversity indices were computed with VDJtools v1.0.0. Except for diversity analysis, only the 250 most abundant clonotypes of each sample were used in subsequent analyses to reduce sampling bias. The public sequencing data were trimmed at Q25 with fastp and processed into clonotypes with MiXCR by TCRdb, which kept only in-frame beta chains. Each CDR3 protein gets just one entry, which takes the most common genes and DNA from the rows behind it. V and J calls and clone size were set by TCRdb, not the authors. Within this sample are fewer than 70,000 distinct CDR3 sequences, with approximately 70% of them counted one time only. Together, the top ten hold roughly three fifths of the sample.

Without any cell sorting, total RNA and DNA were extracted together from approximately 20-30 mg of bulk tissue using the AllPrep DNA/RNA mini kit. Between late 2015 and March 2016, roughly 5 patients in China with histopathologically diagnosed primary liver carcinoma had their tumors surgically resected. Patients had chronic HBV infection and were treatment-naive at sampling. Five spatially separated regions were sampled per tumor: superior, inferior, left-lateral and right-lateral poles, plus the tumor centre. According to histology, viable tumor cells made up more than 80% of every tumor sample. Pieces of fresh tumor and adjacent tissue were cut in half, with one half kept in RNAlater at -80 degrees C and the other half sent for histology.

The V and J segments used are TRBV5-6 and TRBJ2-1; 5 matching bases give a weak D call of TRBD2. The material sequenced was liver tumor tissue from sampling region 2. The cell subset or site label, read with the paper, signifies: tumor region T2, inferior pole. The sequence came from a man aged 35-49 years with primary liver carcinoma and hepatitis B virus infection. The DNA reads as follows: TGTGCCAGCAGCTTGGAGGGAGCCAGCTCCTACAATGAGCACTTCTTC. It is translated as CASSLEGASSYNEHFF. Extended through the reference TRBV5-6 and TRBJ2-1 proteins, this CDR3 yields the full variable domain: DAGVTQSPTHLIKTRGQQVTLRCSPKSGHDTVSWYQQALGQGPQFIFQYYEEEERQRGNFPDRFSGHQFPNYSSELNVNALLLGDSALYLCASSLEGASSYNEHFFGPGTRLTVL.